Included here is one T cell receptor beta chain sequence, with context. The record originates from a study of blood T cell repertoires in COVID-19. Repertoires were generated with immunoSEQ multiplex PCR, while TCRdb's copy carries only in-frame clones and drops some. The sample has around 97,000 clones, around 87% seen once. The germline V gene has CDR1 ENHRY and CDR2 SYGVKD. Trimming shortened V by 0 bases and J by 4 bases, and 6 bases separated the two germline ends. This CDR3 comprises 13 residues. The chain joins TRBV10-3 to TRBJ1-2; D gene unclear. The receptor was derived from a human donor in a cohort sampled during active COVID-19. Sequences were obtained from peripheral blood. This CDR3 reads CAISESNSYGYTF. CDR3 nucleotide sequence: TGTGCCATCAGTGAGTCGAACAGCTATGGCTACACCTTC.